This T cell receptor beta chain is from a study of CD8 T cells in Susac syndrome. Study-wide results and limits: The study's TCR sequencing and HLA analysis covered a relatively small number of individuals, and the study acknowledged this.

For this clonotype: Its antigen is still unknown.

Germline V lookup: CDR1 SQVTM, CDR2 ANQGSEA. The CDR3 runs 14 residues. Trimming cost V 6 bases and J 5 bases; bases outside gene matches: 8. High-throughput TCR beta sequencing covered peripheral CD8+ and CD4+ T cells. The authors reverse transcribed 0.5 to 1 ug RNA with random hexamers. TCRdb fed the immunoSEQ multiplex PCR reads into MiXCR, producing one record per CDR3 protein. The profile covers roughly 190,000 distinct CDR3 sequences, with about 94% appearing a single time and 0.1% taken by the ten largest. The receptor was derived from a human donor in good health. The specimen sequenced was CD4+ T cells from PBMCs. V usage is TRBV29-1 and J usage is TRBJ2-5; the match to TRBD2 covers 11 bases. CDR3: CSVALAGGGETQYF. CDR3 in DNA: TGCAGCGTCGCCCTAGCGGGAGGAGGGGAGACCCAGTACTTC.